This is a list of T cell receptor beta chains from one sample in a study of cytomegalovirus exposure and HLA in healthy donors. Measured with immunoSEQ multiplex PCR; TCRdb has only the in-frame clones, and not every one. This table holds approximately 140,000 clones, roughly 84% found once. Sequences were obtained from PBMCs. The receptors derive from a man aged 45-60 years in good health and CMV-seronegative. CDR3s include the opening cysteine and the closing phenylalanine or tryptophan. A D gene is named only where the DNA matches it firmly. Some rows mark clone size as missing; the rest say once, few, many or name a class of expanded clone.

TRBD1,TRBV2,TRBJ1-1,NA,TGTGCCAGCAGGACAGGGATTACCACTGAAGCTTTCTTT,CASRTGITTEAFF
TRBD2,TRBV5-4,TRBJ2-7,NA,TGTGCCAGCAGCTCTCCGGGACTACCGGGCGAGCAGTACTTC,CASSSPGLPGEQYF
TRBD2,TRBV4-1,TRBJ2-3,NA,TGCGCCAGCAGTGCGCGGGGGGGCCTTAGCACAGATACGCAGTATTTT,CASSARGGLSTDTQYF
NA,TRBV6-6,TRBJ2-1,NA,TGTGCCAGCAGCGACAATGAGCAGTTCTTC,CASSDNEQFF
NA,TRBV6-5,TRBJ2-3,few,TGTGCCAGCAGTTACTCCGGGGTTGGCACAGATACGCAGTATTTT,CASSYSGVGTDTQYF
TRBD1,TRBV5-1,TRBJ2-1,once,TGCGCCAGTGCACAGGGGAACCCCTACAATGAGCAGTTCTTC,CASAQGNPYNEQFF
TRBD1,TRBV7-6,TRBJ2-7,NA,TGTGCCAGCAGCTTCCGGGACAGTTCATACGAGCAGTACTTC,CASSFRDSSYEQYF
NA,TRBV27,TRBJ2-1,NA,TGTGCCAGCAGTTTGGAGGGGCGAACCTACAATGAGCAGTTCTTC,CASSLEGRTYNEQFF
NA,TRBV19,TRBJ1-2,NA,TGTGCCAGTAGTGTCTCTGCAGGATATGGCTACACCTTC,CASSVSAGYGYTF
NA,TRBV9,TRBJ1-1,NA,TGTGCCAGCAGCGTAGTCTCGAACACTGAAGCTTTCTTT,CASSVVSNTEAFF
NA,TRBV5-8,TRBJ1-5,NA,TGTGCCAGCAGCTTCAGGGGATATAGCAATCAGCCCCAGCATTTT,CASSFRGYSNQPQHF
NA,TRBV19,TRBJ2-3,NA,TGTGCCAGTAGGAGAGGACAGCCCTCGGATACGCAGTATTTT,CASRRGQPSDTQYF
NA,TRBV6-1,TRBJ1-1,NA,TGTGCCAGCCAGTTGAACACTGAAGCTTTCTTT,CASQLNTEAFF
NA,TRBV7-7,TRBJ2-3,NA,TGTGCTAGCAGCTTCGGACACCGGAGCACAGATACGCAGTATTTT,CASSFGHRSTDTQYF
TRBD1,TRBV5-6,TRBJ1-6,NA,TGTGCCAGCAGCCGGGGACAGGATAATTCACCCCTCCACTTT,CASSRGQDNSPLHF
NA,TRBV7-9,TRBJ1-5,NA,TGTGCCAGCAGCTTGGTTCGACAGGTTTATAGCAATCAGCCCCAGCATTTT,CASSLVRQVYSNQPQHF
NA,TRBV4-1,TRBJ2-7,NA,TGCGCCAGCAGCCAAGACAGTTTAAGCTCCTACGAGCAGTACTTC,CASSQDSLSSYEQYF
TRBD2,TRBV30,TRBJ2-3,NA,TGTGCAAGGACGGATAGCGGGGGGGTCGCAGATACGCAGTATTTT,CARTDSGGVADTQYF
NA,TRBV15,TRBJ2-1,NA,TGTGCCACCAGCCGCCTCGACACAGGGCGCTACAATGAGCAGTTCTTC,CATSRLDTGRYNEQFF
NA,TRBV4-2,TRBJ2-2,NA,TGTGCCAGCAGCCAAGGACTAGGGGATCAAGGTGCGTGGGAGCTGTTTTTT,CASSQGLGDQGAWELFF
TRBD1,TRBV6-5,TRBJ1-2,NA,TGTGCCAGCAGTTACAGGGACAGCTATTTAGTGAATGGCTACACCTTC,CASSYRDSYLVNGYTF
NA,TRBV19,TRBJ2-3,NA,TGTGCCAGTAGTATGAGGGTGACGGATACGCAGTATTTT,CASSMRVTDTQYF
NA,TRBV9,TRBJ2-2,NA,TGTGCCAGCAGCGTAGTAGACACCGGGGAGCTGTTTTTT,CASSVVDTGELFF
NA,TRBV19,TRBJ1-1,NA,TGTGCCAGTAGTCGAGGGCGGCAGATGATGAACACTGAAGCTTTCTTT,CASSRGRQMMNTEAFF
TRBD1,TRBV7-9,TRBJ2-1,NA,TGTGCCAGCAGCCGACGACAGGGGAATGAGCAGTTCTTC,CASSRRQGNEQFF
NA,TRBV6-1,TRBJ2-5,NA,TGTGCCAGCAGTGAACAGGTCACGTGGTCGTCCCAAGAGACCCAGTACTTC,CASSEQVTWSSQETQYF
NA,TRBV7-3,TRBJ2-7,NA,TGTGCCAGAAGTAAGCGGGACAGGATAACCTACGAGCAGTACTTC,CARSKRDRITYEQYF
NA,TRBV2,TRBJ2-1,NA,TGTGCCAGCAGTGAAGCGGAGAGCTCCTACAATGAGCAGTTCTTC,CASSEAESSYNEQFF
TRBD1,TRBV19,TRBJ2-7,few,TGTGCCAGTAGTACCACAGGGGGCGTTCGGACGGAGTACTTC,CASSTTGGVRTEYF